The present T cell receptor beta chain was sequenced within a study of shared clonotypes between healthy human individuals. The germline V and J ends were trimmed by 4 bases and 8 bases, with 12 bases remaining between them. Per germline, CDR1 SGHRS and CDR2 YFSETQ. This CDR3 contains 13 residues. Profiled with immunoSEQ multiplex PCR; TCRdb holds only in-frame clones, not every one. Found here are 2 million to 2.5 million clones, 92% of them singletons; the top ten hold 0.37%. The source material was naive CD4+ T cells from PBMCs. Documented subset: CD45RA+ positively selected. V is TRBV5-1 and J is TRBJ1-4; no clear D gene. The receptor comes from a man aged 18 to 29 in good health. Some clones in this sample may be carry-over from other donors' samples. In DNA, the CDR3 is TGCGCCAGCAGCCCGACGCTGGGCGAAAAACTGTTTTTT. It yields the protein CASSPTLGEKLFF.